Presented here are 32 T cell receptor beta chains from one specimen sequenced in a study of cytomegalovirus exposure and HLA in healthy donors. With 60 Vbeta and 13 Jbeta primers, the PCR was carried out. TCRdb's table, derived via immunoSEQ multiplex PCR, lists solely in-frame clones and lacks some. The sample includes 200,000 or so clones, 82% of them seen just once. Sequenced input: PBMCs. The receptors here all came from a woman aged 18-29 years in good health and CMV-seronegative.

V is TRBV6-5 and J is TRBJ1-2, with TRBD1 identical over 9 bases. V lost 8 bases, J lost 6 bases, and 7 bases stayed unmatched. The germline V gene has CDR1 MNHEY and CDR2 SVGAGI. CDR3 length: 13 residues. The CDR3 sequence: CASHGDRVHGYTF. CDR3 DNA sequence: TGTGCCAGCCACGGGGACAGGGTGCATGGCTACACCTTC.

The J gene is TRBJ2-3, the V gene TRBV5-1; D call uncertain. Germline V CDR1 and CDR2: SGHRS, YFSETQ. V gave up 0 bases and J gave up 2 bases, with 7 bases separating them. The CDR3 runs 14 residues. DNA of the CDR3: TGCGCCAGCAGCTTGGGTACACCCACAGATACGCAGTATTTT. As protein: CASSLGTPTDTQYF.

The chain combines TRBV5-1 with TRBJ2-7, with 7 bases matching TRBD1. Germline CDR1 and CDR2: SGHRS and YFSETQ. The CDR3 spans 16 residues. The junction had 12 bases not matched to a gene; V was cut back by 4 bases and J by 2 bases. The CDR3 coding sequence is TGCGCCAGCAGCCTGCAACTAGGGACAGCGGCCTACGAGCAGTACTTC. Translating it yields CASSLQLGTAAYEQYF. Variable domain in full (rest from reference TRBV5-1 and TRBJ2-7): KAGVTQTPRYLIKTRGQQVTLSCSPISGHRSVSWYQQTPGQGLQFLFEYFSETQRNKGNFPGRFSGRQFSNSRSEMNVSTLELGDSALYLCASSLQLGTAAYEQYFGPGTRLTVT.

As DNA, the CDR3 is TGCGCCAGCAGTGAGTCTTGGCTAACTAAGAGCACAGATACGCAGTATTTT. Translated, it gives CASSESWLTKSTDTQYF. The rearrangement joins TRBV10-2 to TRBJ2-3, with no clear D. Looked up from germline, CDR1 is WSHSY and CDR2 is SAAADI. The CDR3 is 17 amino acids. The V end was cut by 0 bases, the J end by 0 bases, with 13 bases between.

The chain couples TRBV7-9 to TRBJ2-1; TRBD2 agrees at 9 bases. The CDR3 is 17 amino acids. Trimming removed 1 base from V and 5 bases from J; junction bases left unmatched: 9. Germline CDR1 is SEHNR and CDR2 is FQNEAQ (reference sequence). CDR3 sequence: CASSLVPGTSRNNEQFF. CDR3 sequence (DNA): TGTGCCAGCAGCTTAGTCCCCGGGACTAGCAGGAACAATGAGCAGTTCTTC.

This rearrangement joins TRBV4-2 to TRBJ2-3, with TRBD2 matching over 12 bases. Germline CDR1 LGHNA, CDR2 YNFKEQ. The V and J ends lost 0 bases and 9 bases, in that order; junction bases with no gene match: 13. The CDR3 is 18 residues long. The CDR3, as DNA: TGTGCCAGCAGCCAAGACTTTAACCTAGCGGGAGGGGGAGGCACGCAGTATTTT. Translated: CASSQDFNLAGGGGTQYF.

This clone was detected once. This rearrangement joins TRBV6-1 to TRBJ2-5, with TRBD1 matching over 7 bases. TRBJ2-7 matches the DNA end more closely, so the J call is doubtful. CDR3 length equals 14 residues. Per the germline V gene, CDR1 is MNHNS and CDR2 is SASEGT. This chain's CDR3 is CASLGQSSSYEQYF. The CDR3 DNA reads TGTGCCAGCTTGGGACAGTCTAGCTCCTACGAGCAGTACTTC.

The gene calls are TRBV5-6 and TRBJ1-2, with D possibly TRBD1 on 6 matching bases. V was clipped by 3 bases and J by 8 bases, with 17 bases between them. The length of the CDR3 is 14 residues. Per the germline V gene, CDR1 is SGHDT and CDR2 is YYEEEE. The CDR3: CASSSRGGGGGYTF. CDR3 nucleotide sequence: TGTGCCAGCAGCTCAAGAGGCGGGGGGGGCGGCTACACCTTC.

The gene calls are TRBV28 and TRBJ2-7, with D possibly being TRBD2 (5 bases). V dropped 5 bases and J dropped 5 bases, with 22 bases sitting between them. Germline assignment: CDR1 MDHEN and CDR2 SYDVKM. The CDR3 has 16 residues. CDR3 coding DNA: TGTGCCAGCAGTGTCTTTCGGGGTACCCTTGTGGACGAGCAGTACTTC. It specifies CASSVFRGTLVDEQYF. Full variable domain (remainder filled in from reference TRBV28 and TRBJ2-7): DVKVTQSSRYLVKRTGEKVFLECVQDMDHENMFWYRQDPGLGLRLIYFSYDVKMKEKGDIPEGYSVSREKKERFSLILESASTNQTSMYLCASSVFRGTLVDEQYFGPGTRLTVT.

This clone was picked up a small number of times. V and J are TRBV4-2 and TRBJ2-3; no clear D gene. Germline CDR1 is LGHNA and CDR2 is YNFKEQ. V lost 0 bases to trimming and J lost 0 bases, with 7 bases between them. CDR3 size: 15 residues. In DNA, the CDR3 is TGTGCCAGCAGCCAAGATTGGCCAAGCACAGATACGCAGTATTTT. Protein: CASSQDWPSTDTQYF.

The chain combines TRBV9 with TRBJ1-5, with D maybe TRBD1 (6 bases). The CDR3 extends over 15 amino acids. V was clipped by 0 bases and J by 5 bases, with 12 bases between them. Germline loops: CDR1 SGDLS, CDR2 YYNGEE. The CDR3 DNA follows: TGTGCCAGCAGCGTAGGGAAACAGGGCCATCAGCCCCAGCATTTT. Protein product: CASSVGKQGHQPQHF.

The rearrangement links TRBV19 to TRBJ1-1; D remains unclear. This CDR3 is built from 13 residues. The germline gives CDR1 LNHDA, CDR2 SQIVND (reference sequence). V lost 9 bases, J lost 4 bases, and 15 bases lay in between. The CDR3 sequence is CASFLSVGTEAFF. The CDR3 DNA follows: TGTGCCAGCTTCCTTAGCGTGGGCACTGAAGCTTTCTTT.

The CDR3, as DNA: TGTGCCAGCAGTTTCGGCGGGGTGGCTTACAATGAGCAGTTCTTC. Protein sequence: CASSFGGVAYNEQFF. The chain employs TRBV27 and TRBJ2-1, with a possible D match to TRBD2 (6 bases). V was trimmed by 3 bases and J by 4 bases, leaving 13 bases between them. This CDR3 contains 15 residues. Germline assignment: CDR1 MNHEY and CDR2 SMNVEV (reference sequence).

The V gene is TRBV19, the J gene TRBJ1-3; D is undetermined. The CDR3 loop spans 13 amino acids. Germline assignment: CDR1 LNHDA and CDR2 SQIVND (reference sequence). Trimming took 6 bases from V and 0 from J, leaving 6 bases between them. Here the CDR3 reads CASRQSSGNTIYF. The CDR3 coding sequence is TGTGCCAGTAGACAGAGCTCTGGAAACACCATATATTTT.

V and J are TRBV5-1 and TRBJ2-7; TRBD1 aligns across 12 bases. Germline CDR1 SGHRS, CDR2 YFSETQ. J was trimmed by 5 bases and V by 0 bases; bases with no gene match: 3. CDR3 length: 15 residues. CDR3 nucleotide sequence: TGCGCCAGCAGCTTGGAGGGGACAGGGGGCAACGAGCAGTACTTC. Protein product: CASSLEGTGGNEQYF.

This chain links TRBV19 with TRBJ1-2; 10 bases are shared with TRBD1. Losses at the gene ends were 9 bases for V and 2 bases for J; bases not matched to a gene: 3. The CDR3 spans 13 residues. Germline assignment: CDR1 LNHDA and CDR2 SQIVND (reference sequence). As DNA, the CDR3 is TGTGCCAGCGGACAGGGGGGGAACTATGGCTACACCTTC. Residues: CASGQGGNYGYTF.

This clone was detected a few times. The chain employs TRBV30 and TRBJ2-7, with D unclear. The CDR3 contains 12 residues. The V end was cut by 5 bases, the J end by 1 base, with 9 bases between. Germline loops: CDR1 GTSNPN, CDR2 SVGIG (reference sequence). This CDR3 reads CAWGRDSYEQYF. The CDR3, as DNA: TGTGCCTGGGGGCGCGATTCCTACGAGCAGTACTTC.

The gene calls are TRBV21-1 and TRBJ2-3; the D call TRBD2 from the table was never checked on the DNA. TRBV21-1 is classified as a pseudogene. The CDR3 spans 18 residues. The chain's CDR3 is CASSSGVSRGACTDTQYF. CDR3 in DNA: TGTGCCAGCAGCAGTGGGGTATCTCGGGGGGCGTGCACAGATACGCAGTATTTT.

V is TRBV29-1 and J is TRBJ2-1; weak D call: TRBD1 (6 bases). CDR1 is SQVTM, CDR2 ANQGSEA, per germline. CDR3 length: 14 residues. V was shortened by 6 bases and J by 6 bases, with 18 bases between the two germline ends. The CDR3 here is CSVALTGLGNEQFF. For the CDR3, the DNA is TGCAGCGTAGCTCTGACAGGTCTTGGCAATGAGCAGTTCTTC.

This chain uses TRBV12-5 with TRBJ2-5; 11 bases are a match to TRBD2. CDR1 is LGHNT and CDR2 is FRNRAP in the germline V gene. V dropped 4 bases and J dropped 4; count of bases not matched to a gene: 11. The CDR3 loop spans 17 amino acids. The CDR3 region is CASGSSGGLLGGETQYF. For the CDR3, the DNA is TGTGCTAGTGGTTCTAGCGGGGGGCTCCTTGGAGGAGAGACCCAGTACTTC.

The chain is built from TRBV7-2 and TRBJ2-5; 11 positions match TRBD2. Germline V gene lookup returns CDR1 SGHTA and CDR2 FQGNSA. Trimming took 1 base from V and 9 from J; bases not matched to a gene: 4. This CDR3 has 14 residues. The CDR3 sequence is CASSLEGSGRAQYF. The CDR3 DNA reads TGTGCCAGCAGCTTAGAAGGTAGCGGGAGGGCCCAGTACTTC.

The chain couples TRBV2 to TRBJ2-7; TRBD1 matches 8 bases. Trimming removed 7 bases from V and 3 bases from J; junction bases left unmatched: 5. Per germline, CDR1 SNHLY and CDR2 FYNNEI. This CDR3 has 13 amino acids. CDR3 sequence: CASNGDRHYEQYF. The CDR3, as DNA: TGTGCCAGCAACGGGGACAGGCACTACGAGCAGTACTTC.

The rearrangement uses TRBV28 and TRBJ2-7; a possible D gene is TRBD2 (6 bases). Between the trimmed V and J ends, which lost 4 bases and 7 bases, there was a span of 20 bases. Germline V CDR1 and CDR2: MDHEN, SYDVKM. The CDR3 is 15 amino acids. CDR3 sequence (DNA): TGTGCCAGCAGTTGGGGGACTGGGGCGAGGGGAGAGCAGTACTTC. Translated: CASSWGTGARGEQYF.

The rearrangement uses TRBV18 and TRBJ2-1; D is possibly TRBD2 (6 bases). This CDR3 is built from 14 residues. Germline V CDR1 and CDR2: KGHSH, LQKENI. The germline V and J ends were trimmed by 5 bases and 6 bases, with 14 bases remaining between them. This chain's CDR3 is CASSDREQGNEQFF. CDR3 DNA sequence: TGTGCCAGCTCAGACCGGGAGCAGGGCAATGAGCAGTTCTTC.

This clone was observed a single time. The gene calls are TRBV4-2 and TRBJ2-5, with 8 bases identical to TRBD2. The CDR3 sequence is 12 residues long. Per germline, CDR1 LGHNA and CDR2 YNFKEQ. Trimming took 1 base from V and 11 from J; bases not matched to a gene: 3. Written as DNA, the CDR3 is TGTGCCAGCAGCCAAGGAGCGGGAGAGCAGTACTTC. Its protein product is CASSQGAGEQYF.

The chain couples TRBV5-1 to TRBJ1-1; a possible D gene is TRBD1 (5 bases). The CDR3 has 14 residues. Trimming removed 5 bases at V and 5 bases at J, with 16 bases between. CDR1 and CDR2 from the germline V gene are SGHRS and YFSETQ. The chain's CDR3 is CASRFTGGRTEAFF. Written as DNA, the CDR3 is TGCGCCAGCAGGTTCACTGGGGGGAGGACTGAAGCTTTCTTT.

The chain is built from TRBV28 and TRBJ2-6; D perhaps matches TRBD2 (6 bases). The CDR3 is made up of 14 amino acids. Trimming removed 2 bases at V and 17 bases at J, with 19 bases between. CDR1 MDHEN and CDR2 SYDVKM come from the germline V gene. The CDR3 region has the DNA TGTGCCAGCAGTTTAGATATTCCGGGACTCACAATGACTTTC. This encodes CASSLDIPGLTMTF. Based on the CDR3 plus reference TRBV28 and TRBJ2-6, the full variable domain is DVKVTQSSRYLVKRTGEKVFLECVQDMDHENMFWYRQDPGLGLRLIYFSYDVKMKEKGDIPEGYSVSREKKERFSLILESASTNQTSMYLCASSLDIPGLTMTFGAGSRLTVL.

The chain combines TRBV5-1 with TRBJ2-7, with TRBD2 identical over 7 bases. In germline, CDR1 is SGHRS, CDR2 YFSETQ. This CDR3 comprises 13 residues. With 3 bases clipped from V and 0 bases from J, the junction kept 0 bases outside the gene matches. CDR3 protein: CASSWEGSYEQYF. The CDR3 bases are TGCGCCAGCAGCTGGGAGGGCTCCTACGAGCAGTACTTC.

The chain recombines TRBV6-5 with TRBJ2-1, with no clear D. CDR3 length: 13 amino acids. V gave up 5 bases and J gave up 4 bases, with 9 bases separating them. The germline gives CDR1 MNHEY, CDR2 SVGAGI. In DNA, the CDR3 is TGTGCCAGCAGTGGAACTATTTACAATGAGCAGTTCTTC. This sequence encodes CASSGTIYNEQFF.

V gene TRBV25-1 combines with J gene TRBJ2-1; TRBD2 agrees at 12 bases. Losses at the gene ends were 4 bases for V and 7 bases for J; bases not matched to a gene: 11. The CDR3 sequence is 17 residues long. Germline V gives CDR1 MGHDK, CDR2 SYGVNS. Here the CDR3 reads CASSVVPLAGGPNEQFF. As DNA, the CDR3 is TGTGCCAGCAGTGTCGTCCCTCTAGCGGGAGGGCCGAATGAGCAGTTCTTC. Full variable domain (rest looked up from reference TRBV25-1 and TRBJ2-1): EADIYQTPRYLVIGTGKKITLECSQTMGHDKMYWYQQDPGMELHLIHYSYGVNSTEKGDLSSESTVSRIRTEHFPLTLESARPSHTSQYLCASSVVPLAGGPNEQFFGPGTRLTVL.

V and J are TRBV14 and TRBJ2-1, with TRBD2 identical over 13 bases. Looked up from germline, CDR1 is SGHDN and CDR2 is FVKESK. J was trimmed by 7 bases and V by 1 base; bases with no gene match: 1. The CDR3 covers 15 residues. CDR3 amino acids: CASSQGTSGRNEQFF. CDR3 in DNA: TGTGCCAGCAGCCAAGGGACTAGCGGGAGAAATGAGCAGTTCTTC.

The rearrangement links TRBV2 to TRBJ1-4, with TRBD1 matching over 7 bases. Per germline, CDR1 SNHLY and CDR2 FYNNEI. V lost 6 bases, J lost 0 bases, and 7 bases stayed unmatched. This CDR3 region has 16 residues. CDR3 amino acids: CASRQGPGSTNEKLFF. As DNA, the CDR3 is TGTGCCAGCAGACAGGGGCCCGGTTCAACTAATGAAAAACTGTTTTTT.